The rows below give T cell receptor beta chains drawn from one sample of a study of tumor and adjacent non-tumor tissue in lung cancer. Each CDR3 protein gets one entry after TCRdb re-called the multiplex PCR reads with MiXCR. The table lists about 200,000 distinct CDR3 sequences, 70% to 75% of them singletons. Source material: lung tumor tissue. These receptors all come from a man aged 60 to 75 with non-small cell lung cancer. Each CDR3 is given with its conserved first and last residue. A D gene is named only where the DNA matches it firmly. Some rows mark clone size as missing; the rest say once, few, many or name a class of expanded clone.

>.|.|TRBV6-5|TRBJ1-3
CASNKGGSGNTIYF
TGTGCCAGCAATAAGGGCGGTTCTGGAAACACCATATATTTT
>.|.|TRBV20-1|TRBJ1-2
CSAAAGGHGYGYTF
TGCAGTGCCGCAGCCGGCGGACACGGTTATGGCTACACCTTC
>once|TRBD1|TRBV11-3|TRBJ2-1
CASSLHRGTDELFF
TGTGCCAGCAGCCTGCACAGGGGAACCGATGAGCTGTTCTTC
>.|.|TRBV7-9|TRBJ2-2
CASSPNYATGELFF
TGTGCCAGCAGCCCTAACTATGCCACCGGGGAGCTGTTTTTT
>.|.|TRBV6-5|TRBJ2-6
CISSFGTCGSGANVLTF
TGTATCAGCAGTTTCGGGACATGTGGCTCTGGGGCCAACGTCCTGACTTTC
>.|.|TRBV28|TRBJ2-7
CASSSGAGANEQYF
TGTGCCAGCAGTAGCGGGGCAGGGGCCAACGAGCAGTACTTC
>.|.|TRBV20-1|TRBJ2-7
CSASSVKGSYEQYF
TGCAGTGCTAGCAGTGTGAAGGGCTCCTACGAGCAGTACTTC
>.|.|TRBV11-2|TRBJ2-1
CASSLGRTSHNEQLF
TGTGCCAGCAGCTTAGGAAGAACGTCCCACAATGAGCAGTTATTC
>many|TRBD1|TRBV20-1|TRBJ2-1
CSAHPGDRGQGEQFF
TGCAGTGCGCATCCCGGGGACAGGGGGCAGGGTGAGCAGTTCTTC
>.|.|TRBV5-1|TRBJ2-7
CASSLVAAVYEHYF
TGCGCCAGCAGCTTGGTGGCTGCCGTCTACGAGCACTATTTC
>.|TRBD2|TRBV11-3|TRBJ2-7
CARSLGTSGGNGQYF
TGTGCCAGAAGCTTAGGGACTAGCGGGGGGAACGGGCAGTACTTC
>.|.|TRBV6-5|TRBJ2-5
CASRDTGTAGALYF
TGTGCCAGCCGTGATACCGGGACCGCTGGGGCCCTGTACTTC
>.|TRBD2|TRBV6-1|TRBJ2-5
CASSEWGLAEKTQYF
TGTGCCAGCAGTGAATGGGGACTAGCCGAGAAGACCCAGTACTTC
>.|.|TRBV20-1|TRBJ1-1
CSISIDSSEAFF
TGCAGTATTTCCATTGACAGTTCTGAAGCTTTCTTT
>few|.|TRBV6-1|TRBJ1-5
CASSEAETGFYSNQPQHF
TGTGCCAGCAGTGAAGCAGAGACAGGTTTTTATAGCAATCAGCCCCAGCATTTT
>.|.|TRBV9|TRBJ2-5
CASSDWYQETQYF
TGTGCCAGCAGTGACTGGTATCAAGAGACCCAGTACTTC
>many|TRBD2|TRBV6-5|TRBJ2-1
CASSYQVPGLAGVVNEQFF
TGTGCCAGCAGTTACCAGGTCCCGGGACTAGCGGGAGTCGTCAATGAGCAGTTCTTC
>.|.|TRBV6-2/TRBV6-3|TRBJ2-1
CASSPQYDGPYNEQFF
TGTGCCAGCAGCCCCCAATATGACGGGCCCTACAATGAGCAGTTCTTC
>.|TRBD2|TRBV20-1|TRBJ2-3
CSAGLANTDTQYF
TGCAGTGCTGGACTAGCGAACACAGATACGCAATATTTT
>.|TRBD1|TRBV20-1|TRBJ2-3
CSARATGIDTQYF
TGCAGTGCTAGAGCGACAGGGATAGATACGCAGTATTTT
>.|.|TRBV2|TRBJ1-4
CASSEDSGLFF
TGTGCCAGCAGTGAGGACAGCGGTCTGTTTTTT
>.|.|TRBV6-1|TRBJ2-7
CTSSEDYGTGSYEQYF
TGTACCAGCAGTGAAGATTATGGGACGGGATCCTACGAACAGTACTTC
>.|.|TRBV5-1|TRBJ1-1
CASGLEYDAAEAFF
TGCGCCAGCGGTTTGGAGTACGATGCGGCTGAAGCTTTCTTT
>.|.|TRBV6-5|TRBJ2-3
CASSQLGVDTQYF
TGTGCAAGCAGCCAACTCGGAGTAGATACGCAGTATTTT
>few|TRBD1|TRBV29-1|TRBJ2-6
CSVVGTGGAGPGANVLTF
TGCAGCGTTGTCGGGACAGGGGGCGCGGGTCCCGGGGCCAACGTCCTGACTTTC
>few|.|TRBV6-1|TRBJ2-7
CASVEGSQTYEQYF
TGTGCCAGCGTGGAAGGGAGTCAAACCTACGAGCAGTACTTC
>many|.|TRBV11-2|TRBJ1-1
CASSLDRPPQGEAFF
TGTGCCAGCAGCTTAGATCGACCCCCCCAGGGGGAAGCTTTCTTT
>.|.|TRBV11-2|TRBJ1-1
CASSTNQNTEAFF
TGTGCCAGTAGCACAAACCAGAACACTGAAGCTTTCTTT
>.|TRBD2|TRBV4-3|TRBJ2-1
CPSSNSSGKGEQFF
TGCCCCAGCAGCAACTCTAGCGGAAAGGGTGAGCAGTTCTTC
>.|TRBD1|TRBV4-2|TRBJ2-1
CASSQEVVGTGGNEQFF
TGTGCCAGCAGCCAAGAGGTGGTTGGGACAGGGGGGAATGAGCAGTTCTTC
>.|TRBD1|TRBV20-1|TRBJ1-1
CSARGDRGLNTEAFF
TGCAGTGCTAGGGGGGACAGGGGGCTGAACACTGAAGCTTTCTTT
>few|.|TRBV10-3|TRBJ2-1
CAISDPNNEQFF
TGTGCCATCAGTGACCCAAACAATGAGCAGTTCTTC
>.|.|TRBV4-1|TRBJ1-3
CASRLQGASGNTIYF
TGCGCCAGCAGACTTCAGGGTGCCTCTGGAAACACCATATATTTT
>.|.|TRBV4-1|TRBJ2-7
CASNPAAIEVWEQYF
TGCGCTAGCAACCCCGCCGCGATAGAAGTGTGGGAGCAGTACTTC
>once|.|TRBV20-1|TRBJ1-1
CSARHAGMITEAFF
TGCAGTGCCCGGCACGCTGGGATGATCACTGAAGCTTTCTTT
>.|TRBD2|TRBV11-3|TRBJ2-1
CASSMGRVIKEQFF
TGTGCCAGCAGTATGGGGAGGGTAATCAAGGAGCAGTTCTTC
>.|.|TRBV20-1|TRBJ2-3
CSASCLAGNTDTQCF
TGCAGTGCTAGTTGCCTAGCTGGCAACACAGATACGCAGTGTTTT
>.|.|TRBV11-3|TRBJ1-1
CANSLDGVNTEAFF
TGTGCCAATAGCTTAGACGGAGTGAACACTGAAGCTTTCTTT
>once|.|TRBV12-3/TRBV12-4|TRBJ2-1
CASTPGAETYEQFF
TGTGCCAGCACCCCTGGGGCAGAGACCTACGAGCAGTTCTTC
>.|TRBD1|TRBV20-1|TRBJ2-1
CSARAADRAPNEQFF
TGCAGTGCTAGAGCTGCGGACAGGGCCCCCAATGAGCAGTTCTTC
>many|TRBD1|TRBV20-1|TRBJ2-7
CSAIRLVGQDEQYF
TGCAGTGCTATTCGACTCGTAGGACAGGACGAGCAGTACTTC
>.|.|TRBV29-1|TRBJ2-5
CCIGLETQYF
TGCTGCATCGGGCTCGAGACCCAGTACTTC